Each of the 21 T cell receptor beta chains below was sequenced from the same sample in a study of blood T cell repertoires in COVID-19. Assay used: immunoSEQ multiplex PCR; TCRdb lists only in-frame clones, some missing. The sample consists of 250,000 to 400,000 clones, more than 70% of them appearing once. Sequences were obtained from peripheral blood. Source of these receptors: a woman in her thirties with COVID-19, enrolled during active disease.

The chain joins TRBV30 to TRBJ1-4; no reliable D call. CDR1 and CDR2 from the germline V gene are GTSNPN and SVGIG (reference sequence). Between the trimmed V and J ends, which lost 0 bases and 0 bases, there was a span of 11 bases. This CDR3 contains 16 residues. The CDR3 DNA reads TGTGCCTGGAGTGTACGAACAGTAGCAACTAATGAAAAACTGTTTTTT. Its translation is CAWSVRTVATNEKLFF.

The gene calls are TRBV5-1 and TRBJ1-1; TRBD1 is a possible D gene (6 bases). The CDR3 length is 15 residues. Trimming removed 1 base at V and 1 base at J, with 11 bases between. Germline lookup yields CDR1 SGHRS and CDR2 YFSETQ. CDR3: CASSLPGTTNTEAFF. Here the CDR3 DNA reads TGCGCCAGCAGCTTGCCGGGGACAACGAACACTGAAGCTTTCTTT.

The chain recombines TRBV9 with TRBJ1-1; 12 positions agree with TRBD1. Trimming removed 6 bases from V and 8 bases from J; junction bases left unmatched: 11. The CDR3 covers 15 residues. Germline assignment: CDR1 SGDLS and CDR2 YYNGEE. The CDR3 sequence: CASTTPGTGGPEAFF. The CDR3 DNA is TGTGCCAGCACCACCCCCGGGACAGGGGGCCCAGAAGCTTTCTTT.

The chain recombines TRBV29-1 with TRBJ2-5; TRBD2 aligns across 9 bases. Unmatched junction bases numbered 6, after V lost 6 bases and J lost 4 bases. Germline V CDR1 and CDR2: SQVTM, ANQGSEA. The CDR3 has 13 residues. The DNA for the CDR3 is TGCAGCGTAGCGGGGGGAATGGGAGAGACCCAGTACTTC. Translated: CSVAGGMGETQYF.

The V call is TRBV29-1, the J call TRBJ1-2, with no clear D. Trimming took 1 base from V and 8 from J, leaving 8 bases between them. The CDR3 length is 11 residues. Germline V gene lookup returns CDR1 SQVTM and CDR2 ANQGSEA. The CDR3 nucleotides are TGCAGCGTTGAAGTGTACGGGGGCTACACCTTC. It translates to CSVEVYGGYTF.

CDR3: CASSPGIPLEKLFF. The CDR3 nucleotides are TGTGCCAGCTCACCCGGGATACCTCTAGAAAAACTGTTTTTT. The chain combines TRBV18 with TRBJ1-4; the D is unclear. This CDR3 contains 14 residues. Trimming left V 3 bases short and J 8 bases short, with 13 bases between. Germline CDR1 and CDR2: KGHSH and LQKENI.

This clone occurred a few times. CDR3 nucleotides: TGTGCCAGCAGTGTGACAGGGGATCAGCCCCAGCATTTT. It is translated as CASSVTGDQPQHF. V is TRBV12-3 or TRBV12-4 and J is TRBJ1-5, with 8 bases aligning to TRBD1. The V gene end was trimmed by 5 bases and the J gene end by 5 bases; junction bases not matched to a gene: 2. The CDR3 covers 13 residues.

J is TRBJ1-4 and V is TRBV6-5; D possibly corresponds to TRBD1 (5 bases). Germline CDR1 is MNHEY and CDR2 is SVGAGI. Trimming shortened V by 4 bases and J by 7 bases, and 19 bases separated the two germline ends. The CDR3 spans 16 residues. CDR3 in DNA: TGTGCCAGCAGTTGGGGTGGCGGGACGGTTCGTGAAAAACTGTTTTTT. This codes for CASSWGGGTVREKLFF.

V gene TRBV4-2 combines with J gene TRBJ1-4; D gene uncertain. The CDR3 runs 15 residues. The V gene's germline CDR1 is LGHNA and CDR2 YNFKEQ. The V gene lost 4 bases and the J gene lost 5 bases, with 14 bases spanning the gap. This CDR3 reads CASSLNWGENEKLFF. CDR3 coding DNA: TGTGCCAGCAGCCTTAATTGGGGAGAGAATGAAAAACTGTTTTTT.

The chain uses TRBV20-1 and TRBJ2-7; maybe TRBD2 (5 bases). The germline CDR1 and CDR2 sequences are DFQATT and SNEGSKA (reference sequence). The CDR3 consists of 11 residues. The V end lost 6 bases, the J end lost 3 bases, and 9 bases lay between the germline ends. Here the CDR3 reads CSATTLYEQYV. The CDR3 coding sequence is TGCAGTGCGACTACCCTCTACGAGCAGTACGTC.

This clone was counted between two and nine times. The chain couples TRBV6-5 to TRBJ1-4, with 9 bases matching TRBD1. The CDR3 sequence is 15 residues long. CDR1 and CDR2 from the germline V gene are MNHEY and SVGAGI. Trimming at V came to 0 bases and at J to 7 bases, leaving 3 bases not matched to a gene. Written as DNA, the CDR3 is TGTGCCAGCAGTTACTCAGGACAGGGGCGTGAAAAACTGTTTTTT. Translating gives CASSYSGQGREKLFF.

The rearrangement joins TRBV28 to TRBJ1-1; D is possibly TRBD1 (6 bases). Germline-derived CDR1 and CDR2 are MDHEN and SYDVKM. Deletions cut 3 bases from V and 2 bases from J, with 13 bases between. There are 15 residues in the CDR3. CDR3 DNA sequence: TGTGCCAGCAGTTTTATTCCAGGGGACAACACTGAAGCTTTCTTT. Amino acid sequence: CASSFIPGDNTEAFF.

This rearrangement joins TRBV24-1 to TRBJ2-2, with 7 bases identical to TRBD1. The germline V gene has CDR1 KGHDR and CDR2 SFDVKD. This CDR3 is 16 amino acids long. With 3 bases clipped from V and 3 bases from J, the junction kept 6 bases outside the gene matches. The DNA for the CDR3 is TGTGCCACCAGTGATCTCGATACAGGGGACACCGGGGAGCTGTTTTTT. As protein: CATSDLDTGDTGELFF.

This chain connects TRBV27 to TRBJ2-3, with 8 bases fitting TRBD1. The CDR3 length is 14 residues. Germline lookup yields CDR1 MNHEY and CDR2 SMNVEV (reference sequence). V was clipped by 5 bases and J by 6 bases; unmatched bases: 7. This CDR3 is CASSADRVFDTQYF. In DNA form, the CDR3 reads TGTGCCAGCAGTGCGGACAGGGTTTTCGATACGCAGTATTTT.

The chain has TRBV4-2 and TRBJ2-1; TRBD1 aligns across 9 bases. The CDR3 contains 15 residues. The germline gives CDR1 LGHNA, CDR2 YNFKEQ. Trimming removed 4 bases from V and 6 bases from J; junction bases left unmatched: 7. The CDR3 sequence: CASSPLDRGGNEQFF. Here the CDR3 DNA reads TGTGCCAGCAGCCCTCTGGACAGGGGTGGCAATGAGCAGTTCTTC.

This clone was detected many times. This sequence joins TRBV6-1 and TRBJ2-5, with 12 bases that match TRBD2. The CDR3 runs 15 residues. The germline gives CDR1 MNHNS, CDR2 SASEGT. The V and J ends lost 2 bases and 4 bases, in that order; junction bases with no gene match: 2. As DNA, the CDR3 is TGTGCCAGCAGTGAACTAGCGGGGGGGCCAGAGACCCAGTACTTC. This gives the protein CASSELAGGPETQYF.

This CDR3 reads CASSQVPGGAAEQYF. CDR3 bases: TGCGCCAGCAGCCAAGTCCCCGGGGGGGCCGCCGAGCAGTACTTC. The chain links TRBV4-3 to TRBJ2-7, with 8 nucleotides matching TRBD2. V shed 1 base, J shed 6 bases, and the junction held 8 bases outside the gene matches. Germline CDR1 LGHNA, CDR2 YSLEER. This CDR3 has 15 residues.

This clone has a single count. The chain employs TRBV6-5 and TRBJ1-5, with TRBD1 as a possible D gene (6 bases). V lost 5 bases, J lost 6 bases, and 14 bases lay in between. The CDR3 contains 14 residues. The germline V gene has CDR1 MNHEY and CDR2 SVGAGI. The CDR3 spells CASSTEGGVQPQHF. The CDR3 nucleotides read TGTGCCAGCAGTACCGAAGGGGGGGTTCAGCCCCAGCATTTT.

The chain joins TRBV3-1 (or the pseudogene TRBV3-2) to TRBJ1-4; 8 bases line up with TRBD1. CDR3 length: 13 amino acids. With V trimmed by 2 bases and J by 10 bases, 3 bases remained unmatched. The germline CDR1 and CDR2 sequences are LGHDT and YNNKEL (reference sequence). The CDR3 DNA reads TGTGCCAGCAGCCAACAGGGGGCTGGAAAACTGTTTTTT. Translated, it gives CASSQQGAGKLFF.

This chain connects TRBV5-4 to TRBJ2-5; no clear D gene. The length of the CDR3 is 14 residues. V was clipped by 0 bases and J by 0 bases, with 6 bases between them. Germline CDR1 reads SGHNT; CDR2 reads YYREEE (reference sequence). The CDR3 is CASSLVSNQETQYF. The CDR3 region has the DNA TGTGCCAGCAGCTTGGTGTCAAACCAAGAGACCCAGTACTTC. Variable domain in full (rest from reference TRBV5-4 and TRBJ2-5): ETGVTQSPTHLIKTRGQQVTLRCSSQSGHNTVSWYQQALGQGPQFIFQYYREEENGRGNFPPRFSGLQFPNYSSELNVNALELDDSALYLCASSLVSNQETQYFGPGTRLLVL.

The V call is TRBV18, the J call TRBJ1-1; weak D call: TRBD1 (6 bases). V was trimmed by 1 base and J by 0 bases, leaving 12 bases between them. The V gene's germline CDR1 is KGHSH and CDR2 LQKENI. This CDR3 comprises 16 residues. The CDR3 nucleotides are TGTGCCAGCTCACCACACCCAGGGGCCCTGAACACTGAAGCTTTCTTT. This sequence encodes CASSPHPGALNTEAFF. Drawing the rest from reference TRBV18 and TRBJ1-1, the complete variable domain is NAGVMQNPRHLVRRRGQEARLRCSPMKGHSHVYWYRQLPEEGLKFMVYLQKENIIDESGMPKERFSAEFPKEGPSILRIQQVVRGDSAAYFCASSPHPGALNTEAFFGQGTRLTVV.